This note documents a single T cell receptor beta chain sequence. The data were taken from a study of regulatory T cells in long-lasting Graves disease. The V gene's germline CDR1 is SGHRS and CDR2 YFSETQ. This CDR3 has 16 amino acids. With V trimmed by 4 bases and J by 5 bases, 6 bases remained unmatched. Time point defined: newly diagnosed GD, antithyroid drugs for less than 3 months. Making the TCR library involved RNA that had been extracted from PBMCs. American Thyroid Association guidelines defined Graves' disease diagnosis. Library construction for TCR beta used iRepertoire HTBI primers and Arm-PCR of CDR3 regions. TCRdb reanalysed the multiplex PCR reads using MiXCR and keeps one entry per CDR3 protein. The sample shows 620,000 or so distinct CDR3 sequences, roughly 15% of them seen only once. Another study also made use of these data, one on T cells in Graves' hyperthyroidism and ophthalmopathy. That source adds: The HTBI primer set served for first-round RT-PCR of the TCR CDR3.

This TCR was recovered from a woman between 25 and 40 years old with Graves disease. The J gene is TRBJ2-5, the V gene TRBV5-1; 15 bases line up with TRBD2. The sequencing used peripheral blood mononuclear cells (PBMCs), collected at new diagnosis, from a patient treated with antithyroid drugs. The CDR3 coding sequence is TGCGCCAGCAGCACCGGACTAGCGGGAGGGATTGAGACCCAGTACTTC. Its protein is CASSTGLAGGIETQYF.